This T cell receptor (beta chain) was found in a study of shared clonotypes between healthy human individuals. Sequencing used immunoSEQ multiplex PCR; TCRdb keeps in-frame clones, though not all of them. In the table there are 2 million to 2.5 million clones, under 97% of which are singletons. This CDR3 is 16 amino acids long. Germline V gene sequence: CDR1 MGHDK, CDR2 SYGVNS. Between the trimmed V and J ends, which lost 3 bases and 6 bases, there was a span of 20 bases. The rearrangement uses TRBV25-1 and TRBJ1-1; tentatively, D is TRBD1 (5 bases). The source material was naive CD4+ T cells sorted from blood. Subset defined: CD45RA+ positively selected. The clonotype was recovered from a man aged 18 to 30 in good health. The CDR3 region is CASSERADRGVSEAFF. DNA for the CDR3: TGTGCCAGCAGTGAGAGGGCTGACAGAGGGGTGTCTGAAGCTTTCTTT.